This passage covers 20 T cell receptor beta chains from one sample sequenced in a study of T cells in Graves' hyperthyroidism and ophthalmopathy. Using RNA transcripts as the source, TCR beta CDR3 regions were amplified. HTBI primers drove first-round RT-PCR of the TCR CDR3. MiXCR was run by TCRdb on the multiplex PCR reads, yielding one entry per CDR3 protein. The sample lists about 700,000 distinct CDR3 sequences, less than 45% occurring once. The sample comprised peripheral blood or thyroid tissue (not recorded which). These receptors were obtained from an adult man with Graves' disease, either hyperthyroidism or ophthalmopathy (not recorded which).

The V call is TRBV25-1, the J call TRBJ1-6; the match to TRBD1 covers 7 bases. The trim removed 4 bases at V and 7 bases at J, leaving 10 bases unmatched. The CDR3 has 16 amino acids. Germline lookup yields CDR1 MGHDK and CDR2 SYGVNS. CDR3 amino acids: CASSASGTVGNSPLHF. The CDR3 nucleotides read TGTGCCAGCAGTGCCTCCGGGACAGTGGGCAATTCACCCCTCCACTTT.

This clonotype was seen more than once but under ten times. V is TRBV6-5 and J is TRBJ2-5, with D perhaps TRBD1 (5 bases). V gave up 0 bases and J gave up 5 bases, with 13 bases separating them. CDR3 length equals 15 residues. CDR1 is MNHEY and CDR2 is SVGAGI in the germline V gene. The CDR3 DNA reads TGTGCCAGCAGTTACTCCGCAGGGCTTGGGGAGACCCAGTACTTC. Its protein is CASSYSAGLGETQYF.

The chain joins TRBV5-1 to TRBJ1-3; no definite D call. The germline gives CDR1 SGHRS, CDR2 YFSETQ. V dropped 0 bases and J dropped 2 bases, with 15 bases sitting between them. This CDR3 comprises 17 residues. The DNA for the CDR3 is TGCGCCAGCAGCTTGGTTTCTGGAGAGAGTCCTGGAAACACCATATATTTT. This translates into CASSLVSGESPGNTIYF.

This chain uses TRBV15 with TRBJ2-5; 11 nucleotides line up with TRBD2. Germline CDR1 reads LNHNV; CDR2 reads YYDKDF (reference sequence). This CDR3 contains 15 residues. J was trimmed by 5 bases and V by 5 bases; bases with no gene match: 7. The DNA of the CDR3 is TGTGCCACCAGCGTAGCGGGAGGGCCGCGGGAGACCCAGTACTTC. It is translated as CATSVAGGPRETQYF.

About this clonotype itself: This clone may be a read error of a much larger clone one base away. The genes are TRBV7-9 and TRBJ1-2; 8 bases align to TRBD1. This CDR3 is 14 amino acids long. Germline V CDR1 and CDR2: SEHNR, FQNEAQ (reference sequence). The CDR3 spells CAGSGNQGARGYTF. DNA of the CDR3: TGTGCCGGCAGCGGGAACCAGGGGGCTAGAGGCTACACCTTC.

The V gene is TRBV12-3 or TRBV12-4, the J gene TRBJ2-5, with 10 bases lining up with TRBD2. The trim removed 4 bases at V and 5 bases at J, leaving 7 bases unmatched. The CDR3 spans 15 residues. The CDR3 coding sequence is TGTGCCAGCAGTTACCCCGGGACTAGCGCCGAGACCCAGTACTTC. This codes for CASSYPGTSAETQYF.

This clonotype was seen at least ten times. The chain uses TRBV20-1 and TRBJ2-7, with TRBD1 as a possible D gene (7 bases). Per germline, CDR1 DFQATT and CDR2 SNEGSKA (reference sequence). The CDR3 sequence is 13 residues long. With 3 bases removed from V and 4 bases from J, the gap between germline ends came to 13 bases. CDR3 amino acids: CSASPTGRYEQYF. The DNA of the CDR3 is TGCAGTGCTAGCCCGACAGGGAGGTACGAGCAGTACTTC.

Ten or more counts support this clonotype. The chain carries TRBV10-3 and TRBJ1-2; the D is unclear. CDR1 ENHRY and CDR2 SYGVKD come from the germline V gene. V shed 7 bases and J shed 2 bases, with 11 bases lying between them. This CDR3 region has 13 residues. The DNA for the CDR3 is TGTGCCATCACCGGTAGGGCCAACTATGGCTACACCTTC. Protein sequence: CAITGRANYGYTF.

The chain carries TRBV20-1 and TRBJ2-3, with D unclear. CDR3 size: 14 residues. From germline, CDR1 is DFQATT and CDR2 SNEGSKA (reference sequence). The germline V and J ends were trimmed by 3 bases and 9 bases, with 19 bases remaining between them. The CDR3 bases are TGCAGTGCTAGTGATTTAGCCCAGCAGTTAACGCAGTATTTT. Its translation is CSASDLAQQLTQYF.

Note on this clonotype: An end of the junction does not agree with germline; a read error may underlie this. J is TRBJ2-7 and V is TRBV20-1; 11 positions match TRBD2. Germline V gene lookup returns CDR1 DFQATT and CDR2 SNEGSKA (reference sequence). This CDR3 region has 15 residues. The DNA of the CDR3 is TGCAGTGCTAGTAATCCGGGACTAGCGGCCTACAAGCAGTACTTC. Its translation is CSASNPGLAAYKQYF.

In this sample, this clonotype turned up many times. The chain's CDR3 is CATSLRTGGNTEAFF. DNA for the CDR3: TGTGCCACCAGCCTTCGGACAGGGGGGAACACTGAAGCTTTCTTT. The chain is built from TRBV15 and TRBJ1-1; 10 bases line up with TRBD1. The J segment lost 1 base and the V segment lost 5 bases, leaving 4 bases of the junction unmatched. Per germline, CDR1 LNHNV and CDR2 YYDKDF (reference sequence). The CDR3 runs 15 residues.

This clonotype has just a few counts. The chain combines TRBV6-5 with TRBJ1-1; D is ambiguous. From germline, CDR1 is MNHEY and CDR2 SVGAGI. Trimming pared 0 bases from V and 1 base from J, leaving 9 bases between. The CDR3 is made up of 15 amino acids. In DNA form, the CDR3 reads TGTGCCAGCAGTTACTCGACATCGGGGAACACTGAAGCTTTCTTT. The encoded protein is CASSYSTSGNTEAFF.

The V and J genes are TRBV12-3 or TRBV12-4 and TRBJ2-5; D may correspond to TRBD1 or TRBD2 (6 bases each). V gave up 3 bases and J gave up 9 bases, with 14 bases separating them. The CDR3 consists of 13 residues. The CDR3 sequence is CASSLGGGGPQYF. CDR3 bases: TGTGCCAGCAGTTTGGGCGGAGGGGGGCCCCAGTACTTC.

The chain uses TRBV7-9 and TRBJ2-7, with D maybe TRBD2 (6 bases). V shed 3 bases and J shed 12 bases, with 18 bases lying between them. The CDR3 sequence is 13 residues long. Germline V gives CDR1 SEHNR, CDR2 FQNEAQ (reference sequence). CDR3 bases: TGTGCCAGCAGCTTTACACGGGACTCCGGATGGTACTTC. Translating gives CASSFTRDSGWYF. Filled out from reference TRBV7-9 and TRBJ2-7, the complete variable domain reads DTGVSQNPRHKITKRGQNVTFRCDPISEHNRLYWYRQTLGQGPEFLTYFQNEAQLEKSRLLSDRFSAERPKGSFSTLEIQRTEQGDSAMYLCASSFTRDSGWYFGPGTRLTVT.

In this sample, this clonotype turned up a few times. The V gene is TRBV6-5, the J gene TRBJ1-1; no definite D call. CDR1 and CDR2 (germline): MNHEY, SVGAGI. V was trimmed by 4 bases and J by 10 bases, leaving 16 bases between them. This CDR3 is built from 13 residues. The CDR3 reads CASSSAVGLSAFF. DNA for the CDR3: TGTGCCAGCAGTTCAGCTGTCGGATTGTCAGCTTTCTTT.

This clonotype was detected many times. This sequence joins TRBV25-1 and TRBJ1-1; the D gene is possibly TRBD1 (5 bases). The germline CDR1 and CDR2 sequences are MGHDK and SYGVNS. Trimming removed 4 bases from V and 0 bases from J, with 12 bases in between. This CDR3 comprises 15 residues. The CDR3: CASSGYGGMNTEAFF. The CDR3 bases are TGTGCCAGCAGTGGATACGGGGGAATGAACACTGAAGCTTTCTTT.

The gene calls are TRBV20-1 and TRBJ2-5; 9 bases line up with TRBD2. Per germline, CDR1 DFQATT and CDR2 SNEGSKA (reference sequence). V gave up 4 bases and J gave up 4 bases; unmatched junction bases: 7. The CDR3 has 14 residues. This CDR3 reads CSATAGGFRETQYF. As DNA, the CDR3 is TGCAGTGCTACAGCGGGAGGTTTTAGAGAGACCCAGTACTTC.

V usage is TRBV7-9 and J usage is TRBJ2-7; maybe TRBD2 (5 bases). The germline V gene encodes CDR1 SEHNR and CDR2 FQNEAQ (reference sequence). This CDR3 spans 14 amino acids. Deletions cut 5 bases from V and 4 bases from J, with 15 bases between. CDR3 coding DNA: TGTGCCAGCAGCGGCCCGGGAAGTCCTTACGAGCAGTACTTC. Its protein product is CASSGPGSPYEQYF.

Here the CDR3 reads CSASDPSGQGSMNTEAFF. The CDR3 bases are TGCAGTGCTAGTGATCCATCGGGACAGGGTTCCATGAACACTGAAGCTTTCTTT. V gene TRBV20-1 combines with J gene TRBJ1-1, with 9 nucleotides matching TRBD1. The germline gives CDR1 DFQATT, CDR2 SNEGSKA (reference sequence). The V segment lost 3 bases and the J segment 0 bases; nucleotides outside the gene matches: 14. CDR3 length: 18 residues.

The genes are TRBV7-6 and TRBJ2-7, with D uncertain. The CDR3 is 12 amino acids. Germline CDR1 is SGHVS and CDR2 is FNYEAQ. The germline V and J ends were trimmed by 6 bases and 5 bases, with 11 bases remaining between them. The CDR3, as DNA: TGTGCCAGCAGTTTTTGGGGTAACGAGCAGTACTTC. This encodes CASSFWGNEQYF.